The 3 T cell receptor beta chains presented below share a single source sample, sequenced in a study of neurological immune-mediated disorders. Time point given: technical triplicate 2. From the 5' RACE reads, TCRdb called clonotypes with MiXCR, one entry per CDR3 protein. This table has about 59,000 distinct CDR3 sequences, around 24% appearing once. The sequenced sample consisted of PBMCs. The receptor set was obtained from a man aged 55 to 70 with HTLV-1-associated myelopathy (HAM/TSP).

There are many counts of this clonotype. CDR3 amino acids: CASSLRRAVYNEQFF. The DNA of the CDR3 is TGTGCCAGCAGTTTGCGTCGAGCAGTCTACAATGAGCAGTTCTTC. The chain joins TRBV12-3 or TRBV12-4 to TRBJ2-1; no reliable D call. The germline V and J ends were trimmed by 3 bases and 3 bases, with 12 bases remaining between them. The CDR3 spans 15 residues.

This clonotype has ten or more counts. V gene TRBV2 combines with J gene TRBJ1-1, with D unclear. The V end lost 4 bases, the J end lost 3 bases, and 9 bases lay between the germline ends. This CDR3 is built from 13 residues. The germline gives CDR1 SNHLY, CDR2 FYNNEI. As DNA, the CDR3 is TGTGCCAGCAGTGGCTCACGGGACACTGAAGCTTTCTTT. Its translation is CASSGSRDTEAFF.

The CDR3 here is CATRGQGVNEQFF. The CDR3 bases are TGTGCCACCAGGGGACAGGGGGTTAATGAGCAGTTCTTC. The genes are TRBV27 and TRBJ2-1, with 11 bases identical to TRBD1. The CDR3 is 13 residues long. Trimming took 10 bases from V and 7 from J; bases not matched to a gene: 6. Germline V CDR1 and CDR2: MNHEY, SMNVEV (reference sequence).